This is a list of T cell receptor beta chains from one sample in a study of cytomegalovirus exposure and HLA in healthy donors. The protocol was immunoSEQ multiplex PCR, while the TCRdb copy is restricted to in-frame clones and leaves out a portion. Counted here are about 110,000 clones, more than 75% occurring once; the ten biggest clones make up around 6.4%. Sequenced sample: PBMCs. These receptors were taken from a woman aged 45-60 years in good health and CMV-seropositive. Both conserved end residues are part of each CDR3. The D gene is left open where the match is weak. Clone size is shown for a subset of rows, as once, few, many or a class of expanded clone.

NA	many	TRBJ2-3	TRBV28	TGTGCCAGCAGTTTCGGGACACGGACGATTGCAGATACGCAGTATTTT	CASSFGTRTIADTQYF
TRBD1	NA	TRBJ1-1	TRBV30	TGTGCCTGGAGTGTAATCGGGACAGGGGATGGCACTGAAGCTTTCTTT	CAWSVIGTGDGTEAFF
NA	NA	TRBJ2-1	TRBV28	TGTGCCAGCAGCGAACAAAGCATGCAGGGATATGAGCAGTTCTTC	CASSEQSMQGYEQFF
NA	NA	TRBJ1-6	TRBV27	TGTGCCAGCAGGCCCGGGACAAGTAATTCACCCCTCCACTTT	CASRPGTSNSPLHF
TRBD1	NA	TRBJ1-3	TRBV27	TGTGCCAGCAGTAAGGCCGACAGGGGCAGTGGAAACACCATATATTTT	CASSKADRGSGNTIYF
TRBD1	NA	TRBJ1-2	TRBV7-6	TGTGCCAGCAGCTTAGGGGCAGGGGGCGGCTATGGCTACACCTTC	CASSLGAGGGYGYTF
TRBD1	NA	TRBJ2-7	TRBV7-9	TGTTCCAGCAGCACCCATGGGGGACAGGCAACCTACGAGCAGTACTTC	CSSSTHGGQATYEQYF
NA	few	TRBJ1-2	TRBV4-1	TGCGCCAGCAGCCAACCCGACAGGCCTAACTATGGCTACACCTTC	CASSQPDRPNYGYTF
NA	NA	TRBJ1-3	TRBV7-9	TGTGCCAGCAGCTTAAATCCCAGCTCTGGAAACACCATATATTTT	CASSLNPSSGNTIYF
NA	NA	TRBJ2-1	TRBV19	TGTGCCAGTAGTAGCCGGAGCTCCTACAATGAGCAGTTCTTC	CASSSRSSYNEQFF
TRBD2	once	TRBJ2-3	TRBV5-1	TGCGCCAGCAGCTTGGTGCGGGGGGGAGATACGCAGTATTTT	CASSLVRGGDTQYF
TRBD1	NA	TRBJ1-5	TRBV7-2	TGTGCCAGCAGCCAAACAGGGGATGGAAGTCAGCCCCAGCATTTT	CASSQTGDGSQPQHF
TRBD1	NA	TRBJ1-5	TRBV19	TGTGCCAGTAGTAGCTTGGGACAGGGAAAACAGCCCCAGCATTTT	CASSSLGQGKQPQHF
TRBD1	NA	TRBJ1-2	TRBV5-1	TGCGCCAGCAGCTTGGAGGGACAGGGGGCTGGCTACACCTTC	CASSLEGQGAGYTF
TRBD1	once	TRBJ1-2	TRBV27	TGTGCCAGCACCTCTGACAGGGCCGACTATGGCTACACCTTC	CASTSDRADYGYTF
TRBD1	NA	TRBJ2-4	TRBV5-1	TGCGCCAGCAGCCGGGGACAGGGGGCCAAAAACATTCAGTACTTC	CASSRGQGAKNIQYF
TRBD1	NA	TRBJ1-3	TRBV13	TGTGCCAGCAGCTCGACAGGGGGCGCTGGAAACACCATATATTTT	CASSSTGGAGNTIYF
NA	NA	TRBJ2-3	TRBV9	TGTGCCAGCAGCCCAGGGGGCGGGGGGGCCTCCACAGATACGCAGTATTTT	CASSPGGGGASTDTQYF
TRBD1	NA	TRBJ1-5	TRBV30	TGTGCCTGGGGGACAGGAAATCAGCCCCAGCATTTT	CAWGTGNQPQHF